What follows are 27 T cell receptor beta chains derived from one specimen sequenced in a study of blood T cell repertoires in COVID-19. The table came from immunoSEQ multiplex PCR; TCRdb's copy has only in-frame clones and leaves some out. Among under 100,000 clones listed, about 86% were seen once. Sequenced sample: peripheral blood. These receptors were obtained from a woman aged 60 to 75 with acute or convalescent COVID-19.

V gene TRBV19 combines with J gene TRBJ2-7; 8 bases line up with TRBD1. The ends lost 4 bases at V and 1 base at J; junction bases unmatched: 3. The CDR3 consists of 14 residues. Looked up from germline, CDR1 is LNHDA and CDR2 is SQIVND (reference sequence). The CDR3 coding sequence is TGTGCCAGTAGTAAACAGGGGGTTTCCTACGAGCAGTACTTC. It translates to CASSKQGVSYEQYF.

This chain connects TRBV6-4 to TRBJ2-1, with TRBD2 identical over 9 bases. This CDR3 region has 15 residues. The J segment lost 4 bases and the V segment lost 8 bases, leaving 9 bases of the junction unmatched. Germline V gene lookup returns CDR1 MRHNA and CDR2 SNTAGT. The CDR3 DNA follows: TGTGCCAGCTCGCGGGAGGGAATGGATTACAATGAGCAGTTCTTC. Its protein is CASSREGMDYNEQFF.

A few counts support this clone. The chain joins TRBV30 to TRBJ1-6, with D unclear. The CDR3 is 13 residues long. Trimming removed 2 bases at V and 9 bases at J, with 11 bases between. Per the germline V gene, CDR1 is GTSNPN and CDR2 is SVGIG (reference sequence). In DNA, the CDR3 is TGTGCCTGGAGTAACAGTCAAACTTCACCCCTCCACTTT. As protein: CAWSNSQTSPLHF.

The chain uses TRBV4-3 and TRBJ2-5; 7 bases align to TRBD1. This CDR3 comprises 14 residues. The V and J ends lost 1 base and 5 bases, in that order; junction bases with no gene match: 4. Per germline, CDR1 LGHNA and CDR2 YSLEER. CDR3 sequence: CASSQGLDRETQYF. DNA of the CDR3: TGCGCCAGCAGCCAAGGCCTGGACAGGGAGACCCAGTACTTC.

The CDR3 reads CATPGSGNTIYF. DNA of the CDR3: TGTGCCACCCCCGGCTCTGGAAACACCATATATTTT. The chain links TRBV10-3 to TRBJ1-3; D gene unclear. V was clipped by 10 bases and J by 0 bases, with 7 bases between them. Per the germline V gene, CDR1 is ENHRY and CDR2 is SYGVKD. The CDR3 is 12 amino acids.

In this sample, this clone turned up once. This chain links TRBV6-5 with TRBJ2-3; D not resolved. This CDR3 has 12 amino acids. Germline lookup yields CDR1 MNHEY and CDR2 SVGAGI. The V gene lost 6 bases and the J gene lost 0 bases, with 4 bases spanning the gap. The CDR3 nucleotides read TGTGCCAGCAGGTATAGCACAGATACGCAGTATTTT. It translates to CASRYSTDTQYF.

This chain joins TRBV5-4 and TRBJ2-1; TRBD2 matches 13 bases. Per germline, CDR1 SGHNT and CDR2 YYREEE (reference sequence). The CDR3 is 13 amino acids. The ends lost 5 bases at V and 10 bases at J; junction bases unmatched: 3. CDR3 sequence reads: CASRGGLAGEQFF. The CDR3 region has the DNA TGTGCCAGCAGGGGGGGACTAGCGGGAGAGCAGTTCTTC.

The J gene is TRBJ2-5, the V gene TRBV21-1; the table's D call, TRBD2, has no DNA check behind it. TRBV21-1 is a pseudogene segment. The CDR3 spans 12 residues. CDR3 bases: TGTGCCAGCAGCAAAATGGGTGCGGCCCAGTACTTC. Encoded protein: CASSKMGAAQYF.

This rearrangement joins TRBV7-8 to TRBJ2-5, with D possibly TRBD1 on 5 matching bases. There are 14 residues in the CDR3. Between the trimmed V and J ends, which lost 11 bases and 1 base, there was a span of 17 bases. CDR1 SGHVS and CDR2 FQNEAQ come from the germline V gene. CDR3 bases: TGTGCCTGGGGCCCAGCCGCAACCCAAGAGACCCAGTACTTC. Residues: CAWGPAATQETQYF. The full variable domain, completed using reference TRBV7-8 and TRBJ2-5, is GAGVSQSPRYKVAKRGQDVALRCDPISGHVSLFWYQQALGQGPEFLTYFQNEAQLDKSGLPSDRFFAERPEGSVSTLKIQRTQQEDSAVYLCAWGPAATQETQYFGPGTRLLVL.

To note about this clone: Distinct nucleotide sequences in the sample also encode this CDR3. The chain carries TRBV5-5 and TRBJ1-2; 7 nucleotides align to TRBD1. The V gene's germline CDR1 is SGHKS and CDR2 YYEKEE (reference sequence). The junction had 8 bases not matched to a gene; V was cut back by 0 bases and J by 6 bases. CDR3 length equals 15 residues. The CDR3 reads CASSLGDRVIHGYTF. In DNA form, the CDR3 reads TGTGCCAGCAGCTTGGGTGACAGGGTCATCCATGGCTACACCTTC.

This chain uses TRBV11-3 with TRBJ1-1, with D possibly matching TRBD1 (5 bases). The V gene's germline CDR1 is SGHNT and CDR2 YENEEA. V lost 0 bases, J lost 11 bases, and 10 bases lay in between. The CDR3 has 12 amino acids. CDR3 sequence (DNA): TGTGCCAGCAGCTTAGATGACAGTATCGCTTTCTTT. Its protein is CASSLDDSIAFF.

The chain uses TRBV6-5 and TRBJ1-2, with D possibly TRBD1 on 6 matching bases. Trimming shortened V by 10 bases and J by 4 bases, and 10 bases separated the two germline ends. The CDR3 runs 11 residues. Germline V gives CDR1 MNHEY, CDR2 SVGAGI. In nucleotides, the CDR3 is TGTGCCACATCCAGGGGCTATGGCTACACCTTC. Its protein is CATSRGYGYTF.

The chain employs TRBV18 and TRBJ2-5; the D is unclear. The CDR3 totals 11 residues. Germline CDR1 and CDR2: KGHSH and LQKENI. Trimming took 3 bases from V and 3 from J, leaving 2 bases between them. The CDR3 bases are TGTGCCAGCTCACCCGAAGAGACCCAGTACTTC. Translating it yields CASSPEETQYF.

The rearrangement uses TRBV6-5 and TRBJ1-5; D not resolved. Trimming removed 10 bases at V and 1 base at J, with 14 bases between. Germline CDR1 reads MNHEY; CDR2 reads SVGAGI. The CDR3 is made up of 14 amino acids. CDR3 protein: CATTLRRSNQPQHF. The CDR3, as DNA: TGTGCCACCACCCTGAGGCGAAGCAATCAGCCCCAGCATTTT.

CDR3 nucleotide sequence: TGTGCCAGCTCACCCCGGGGACTAGCGGGGGGAAGGACTACGCAGTATTTT. This encodes CASSPRGLAGGRTTQYF. V gene TRBV18 combines with J gene TRBJ2-3, with 15 bases fitting TRBD2. The CDR3 loop spans 17 amino acids. J lost 8 bases, V lost 3 bases, and 9 bases had no gene match. The V gene's germline CDR1 is KGHSH and CDR2 LQKENI.

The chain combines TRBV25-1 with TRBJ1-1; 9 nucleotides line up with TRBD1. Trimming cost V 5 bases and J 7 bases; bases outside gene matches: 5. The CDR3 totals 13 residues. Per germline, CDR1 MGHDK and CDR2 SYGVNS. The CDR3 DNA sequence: TGTGCCAGCAGTAAAACAGGGGGCAGTGAAGCTTTCTTT. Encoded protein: CASSKTGGSEAFF.

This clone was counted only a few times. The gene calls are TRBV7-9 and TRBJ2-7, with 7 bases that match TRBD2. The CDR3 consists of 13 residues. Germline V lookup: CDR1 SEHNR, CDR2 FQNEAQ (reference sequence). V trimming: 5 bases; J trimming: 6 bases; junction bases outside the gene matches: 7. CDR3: CASSTGGYGEQYF. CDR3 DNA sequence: TGTGCCAGCAGCACGGGGGGATACGGCGAGCAGTACTTC.

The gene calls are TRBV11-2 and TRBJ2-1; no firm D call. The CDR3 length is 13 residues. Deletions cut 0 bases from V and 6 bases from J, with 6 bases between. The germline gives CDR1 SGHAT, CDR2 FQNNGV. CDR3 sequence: CASSLDRPNEQFF. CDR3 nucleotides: TGTGCCAGCAGCTTAGATCGTCCCAATGAGCAGTTCTTC.

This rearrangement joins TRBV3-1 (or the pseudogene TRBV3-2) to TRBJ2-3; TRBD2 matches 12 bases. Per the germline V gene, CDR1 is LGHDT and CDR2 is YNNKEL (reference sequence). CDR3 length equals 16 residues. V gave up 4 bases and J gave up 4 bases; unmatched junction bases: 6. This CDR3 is CASSRLLAGGPDTQYF. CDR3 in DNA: TGTGCCAGCAGCCGGCTCCTAGCGGGGGGGCCAGATACGCAGTATTTT.

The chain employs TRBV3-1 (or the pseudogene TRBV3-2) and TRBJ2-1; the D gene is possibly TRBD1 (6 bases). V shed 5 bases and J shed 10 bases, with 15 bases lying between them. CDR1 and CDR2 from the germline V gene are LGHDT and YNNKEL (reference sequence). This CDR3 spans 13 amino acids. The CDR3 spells CASSADFQGEQFF. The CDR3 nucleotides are TGTGCCAGCAGCGCAGACTTTCAGGGGGAGCAGTTCTTC.

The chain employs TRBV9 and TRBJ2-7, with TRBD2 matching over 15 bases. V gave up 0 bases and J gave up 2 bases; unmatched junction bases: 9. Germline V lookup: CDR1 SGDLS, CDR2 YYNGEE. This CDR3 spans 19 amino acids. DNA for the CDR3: TGTGCCAGCAGCGTAGCTGCTGGGACTAGCGGGGGGCAAGCCTACGAGCAGTACTTC. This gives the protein CASSVAAGTSGGQAYEQYF.

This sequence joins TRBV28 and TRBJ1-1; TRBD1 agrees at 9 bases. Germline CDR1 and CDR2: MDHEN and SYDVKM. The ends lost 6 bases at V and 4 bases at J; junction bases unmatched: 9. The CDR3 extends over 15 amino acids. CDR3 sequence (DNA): TGTGCCAGCAGCACCACAGGGGGCAGCAGCACTGAAGCTTTCTTT. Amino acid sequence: CASSTTGGSSTEAFF.

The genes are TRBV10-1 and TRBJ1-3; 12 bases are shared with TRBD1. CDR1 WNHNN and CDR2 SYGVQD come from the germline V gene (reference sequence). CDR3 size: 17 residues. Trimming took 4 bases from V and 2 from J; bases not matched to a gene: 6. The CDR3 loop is CASSVPGQGAAGNTIYF. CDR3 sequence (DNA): TGCGCCAGCAGTGTCCCGGGACAGGGGGCGGCTGGAAACACCATATATTTT.

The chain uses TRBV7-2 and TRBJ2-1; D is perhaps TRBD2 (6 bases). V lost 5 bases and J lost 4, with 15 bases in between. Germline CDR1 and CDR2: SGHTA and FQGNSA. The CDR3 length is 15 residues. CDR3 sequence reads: CASSKGRGQYNEQFF. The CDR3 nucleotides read TGTGCCAGCAGCAAGGGGCGGGGCCAATACAATGAGCAGTTCTTC.

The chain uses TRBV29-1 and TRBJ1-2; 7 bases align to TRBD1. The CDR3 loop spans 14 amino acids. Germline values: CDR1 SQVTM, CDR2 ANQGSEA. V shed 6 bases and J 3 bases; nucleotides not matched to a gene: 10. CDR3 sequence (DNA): TGCAGCGTCCGAACGGGCAGGGGGGACTATGGCTACACCTTC. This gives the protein CSVRTGRGDYGYTF. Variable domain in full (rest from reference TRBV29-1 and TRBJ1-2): SAVISQKPSRDICQRGTSLTIQCQVDSQVTMMFWYRQQPGQSLTLIATANQGSEATYESGFVIDKFPISRPNLTFSTLTVSNMSPEDSSIYLCSVRTGRGDYGYTFGSGTRLTVV.

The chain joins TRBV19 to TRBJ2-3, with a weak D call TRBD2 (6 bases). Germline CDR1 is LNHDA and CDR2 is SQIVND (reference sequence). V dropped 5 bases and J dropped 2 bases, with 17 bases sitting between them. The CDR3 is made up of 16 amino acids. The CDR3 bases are TGTGCCAGTAGTTCGGGGGACGTAGCTTTCACAGATACGCAGTATTTT. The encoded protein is CASSSGDVAFTDTQYF.

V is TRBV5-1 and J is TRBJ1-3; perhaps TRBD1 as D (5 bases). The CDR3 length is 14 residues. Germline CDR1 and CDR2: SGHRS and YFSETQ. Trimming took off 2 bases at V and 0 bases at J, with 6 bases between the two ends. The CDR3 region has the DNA TGCGCCAGCAGCTTCGACAGCTCTGGAAACACCATATATTTT. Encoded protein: CASSFDSSGNTIYF.